The following is a T cell receptor beta chain sequence with its context. Germline values: CDR1 SGHRS, CDR2 YFSETQ. The CDR3 has 14 amino acids. V was clipped by 5 bases and J by 3 bases; unmatched bases: 3. The data derive from a study of control samples from healthy donors and cancer patients. Some clones are missing from TCRdb's copy, which holds only in-frame ones; the method was immunoSEQ multiplex PCR. The sample consists of approximately 160,000 clones, 90% to 95% of them appearing once. Sequenced: blood. The chain joins TRBV5-1 to TRBJ1-4, with 8 bases aligning to TRBD1. This clonotype was obtained from a woman aged 25 to 39 in good health. In nucleotides, the CDR3 is TGCGCCAGCAGTCAGGGGGCGGCTAATGAAAAACTGTTTTTT. This gives the protein CASSQGAANEKLFF. Supplemented by reference TRBV5-1 and TRBJ1-4, the full variable domain reads KAGVTQTPRYLIKTRGQQVTLSCSPISGHRSVSWYQQTPGQGLQFLFEYFSETQRNKGNFPGRFSGRQFSNSRSEMNVSTLELGDSALYLCASSQGAANEKLFFGSGTQLSVL.